This T cell receptor (beta chain) is drawn from a study of T cell repertoires in cytomegalovirus infection. Study at large: Both a matching HLA type and CMV infection were indicated by public TCR beta signatures. Findings and caveats of the study: The cumulative frequency of public TCR beta families identified carriers of CMV plus the relevant HLA. The ex vivo response showed dominance by HLA-C-restricted CMV-specific TCR beta clonotypes.

This clonotype has ten or more counts. The antigen remains unidentified. One entry per CDR3 protein, called by TCRdb with MiXCR from the reads. The sample has some 300,000 distinct CDR3 sequences; 8% to 10% are singletons. Sequences were obtained from PBMCs. The TCR was taken from a human donor in good health (CMV status not recorded). Some clones in this sample may be carry-over from other donors' samples.

CDR3 loop: CASSYPGQGAEAFF. In DNA form, the CDR3 reads TGTGCCAGCAGTTACCCGGGACAGGGGGCTGAAGCTTTCTTT. V usage is TRBV6-6 and J usage is TRBJ1-1, with TRBD1 matching 11 bases. From germline, CDR1 is MNHNY and CDR2 SVGAGI (reference sequence). V trimming: 2 bases; J trimming: 6 bases; junction bases outside the gene matches: 2. CDR3 length equals 14 residues.